Following are 29 T cell receptor beta chains from one sample sequenced in a study of blood T cell repertoires in COVID-19 (dated by TCRdb to 2018 to 2020). The library was obtained by the immunoSEQ multiplex PCR assay. The source is immuneACCESS, and TCRdb retained only in-frame sequences with V and J called. Part of the clones is not carried over; for the studies checked, unresolved V genes explain less than half of this, and the remainder is unexplained. The sample table records some 130,000 clones; around 89% of these occur just once. Roughly 18% of the sample belongs to the ten largest clones. The sequenced sample consisted of peripheral blood. These receptors came from a middle-aged man with active or convalescent COVID-19.

The chain recombines TRBV21-1 with TRBJ2-4; the table's D call, TRBD2, was not checked against the DNA. TRBV21-1 is classified as a pseudogene. The CDR3 covers 16 residues. The CDR3 reads CASSKGVEGGENIQYF. The CDR3, as DNA: TGTGCCAGCAGCAAAGGGGTCGAAGGAGGCGAAAACATTCAGTACTTC.

The chain carries TRBV30 and TRBJ2-7; maybe TRBD2 (7 bases). Germline V gene lookup returns CDR1 GTSNPN and CDR2 SVGIG (reference sequence). Trimming cost V 2 bases and J 3 bases, with 32 bases left between them. The CDR3 totals 20 residues. DNA of the CDR3: TGTGCCTGGAGTTTCGCCACAAAAGGGGGGGAACAGGGCCCGAGCTACGAGCAGTACTTC. It codes for CAWSFATKGGEQGPSYEQYF.

The genes are TRBV5-4 and TRBJ2-5, with 10 bases identical to TRBD2. V trimming: 4 bases; J trimming: 5 bases; junction bases outside the gene matches: 14. Germline V gene data show CDR1 as SGHNT and CDR2 as YYREEE (reference sequence). The CDR3 contains 17 residues. CDR3 nucleotides: TGTGCCAGCAGCCCAGGAGTGAGCGGGGGGGCCGGGGAGACCCAGTACTTC. Its protein product is CASSPGVSGGAGETQYF.

The gene calls are TRBV5-1 and TRBJ2-5, with TRBD1 as a possible D gene (6 bases). Germline assignment: CDR1 SGHRS and CDR2 YFSETQ. The length of the CDR3 is 15 residues. The V end lost 1 base, the J end lost 3 bases, and 13 bases lay between the germline ends. The CDR3, as DNA: TGCGCCAGCAGCTTGTTCGGACAGAATGAAGAGACCCAGTACTTC. This codes for CASSLFGQNEETQYF.

The V call is TRBV10-3, the J call TRBJ2-5, with a weak D call TRBD1 (6 bases). The germline V gene has CDR1 ENHRY and CDR2 SYGVKD. The CDR3 length is 12 residues. Trimming cost V 9 bases and J 7 bases, with 15 bases left between them. CDR3: CAIAQGEGTQYF. The CDR3, as DNA: TGTGCCATTGCACAGGGTGAGGGGACCCAGTACTTC.

The chain links TRBV27 to TRBJ1-1, with 9 bases aligning to TRBD1. V was pared by 4 bases and J by 0 bases, with 21 bases of the junction left unmatched. The CDR3 covers 21 residues. The germline gives CDR1 MNHEY, CDR2 SMNVEV (reference sequence). The CDR3 reads CASSSLRPLHRGLEVNTEAFF. For the CDR3, the DNA is TGTGCCAGCAGTTCGTTACGCCCTCTTCACAGGGGGCTGGAGGTGAACACTGAAGCTTTCTTT.

V and J are TRBV27 and TRBJ2-1; 7 bases align to TRBD2. The CDR3 loop spans 15 amino acids. V was pared by 2 bases and J by 2 bases, with 3 bases of the junction left unmatched. Germline V CDR1 and CDR2: MNHEY, SMNVEV (reference sequence). CDR3 region: CASSLTGGTYNEQFF. In DNA form, the CDR3 reads TGTGCCAGCAGTTTAACGGGGGGAACCTACAATGAGCAGTTCTTC.

CDR3 bases: TGTGCCACCAGCAGAGTCACAGGGGTAAATCAGCCCCAGCATTTT. Translation gives CATSRVTGVNQPQHF. The rearrangement links TRBV15 to TRBJ1-5, with 7 bases that match TRBD1. The CDR3 has 15 amino acids. Germline V gene lookup returns CDR1 LNHNV and CDR2 YYDKDF (reference sequence). The junction had 4 bases not matched to a gene; V was cut back by 1 base and J by 4 bases.

This rearrangement joins TRBV6-6 to TRBJ1-2; 7 nucleotides match TRBD1. The CDR3 contains 15 residues. V was pared by 6 bases and J by 0 bases, with 7 bases of the junction left unmatched. Germline CDR1 reads MNHNY; CDR2 reads SVGAGI (reference sequence). CDR3 DNA: TGTGCCAGCAGCCGACCGGGACAGACTAACTATGGCTACACCTTC. It yields the protein CASSRPGQTNYGYTF.

The CDR3 protein is CASSLTWGHNEQFF. CDR3 in DNA: TGTGCCAGCAGCTTGACCTGGGGGCACAATGAGCAGTTCTTC. J is TRBJ2-1 and V is TRBV5-6; a weak D match, TRBD1 (6 bases). V was pared by 1 base and J by 5 bases, with 10 bases between. CDR1 SGHDT and CDR2 YYEEEE come from the germline V gene. The CDR3 runs 14 residues.

For this clone: This specimen includes other DNA sequences encoding the same CDR3. The chain couples TRBV3-1 (or the pseudogene TRBV3-2) to TRBJ2-7, with 7 bases that match TRBD1. Trimming at V came to 5 bases and at J to 3 bases, leaving 4 bases not matched to a gene. This CDR3 contains 13 residues. Germline V gives CDR1 LGHDT, CDR2 YNNKEL (reference sequence). For the CDR3, the DNA is TGTGCCAGCAGCAGGACAGGCGGCTACGAGCAGTACTTC. It specifies CASSRTGGYEQYF.

The chain employs TRBV5-1 and TRBJ2-2, with D perhaps matching TRBD1 (6 bases). CDR1 is SGHRS and CDR2 is YFSETQ in the germline V gene. The V and J ends lost 4 bases and 4 bases respectively, with 17 bases between them. The CDR3 contains 16 residues. CDR3 residues: CASSEQGSSSTGELFF. The CDR3 DNA sequence: TGCGCCAGCAGCGAACAGGGTAGTTCGAGCACCGGGGAGCTGTTTTTT.

The count of this clone is one. This rearrangement joins TRBV19 to TRBJ1-1; D is possibly TRBD1 (5 bases). Germline V gives CDR1 LNHDA, CDR2 SQIVND (reference sequence). The CDR3 contains 15 residues. Between the trimmed V and J ends, which lost 2 bases and 6 bases, there was a span of 16 bases. CDR3: CASSINRGSSPEAFF. The CDR3 DNA reads as TGTGCCAGTAGTATAAATAGGGGTTCCAGCCCTGAAGCTTTCTTT.

The V and J genes are TRBV2 and TRBJ2-3; 14 nucleotides align to TRBD2. CDR3 length: 19 residues. Looked up from germline, CDR1 is SNHLY and CDR2 is FYNNEI. The V gene end was trimmed by 3 bases and the J gene end by 0 bases; junction bases not matched to a gene: 8. As DNA, the CDR3 is TGTGCCAGCAGTGACCTCGGGACTAGCGGGAGAACTAGCACAGATACGCAGTATTTT. It is translated as CASSDLGTSGRTSTDTQYF.

This chain uses TRBV18 with TRBJ1-3; possibly TRBD1 for D (6 bases). V was trimmed by 5 bases and J by 0 bases, leaving 8 bases between them. The CDR3 is 14 residues long. Germline assignment: CDR1 KGHSH and CDR2 LQKENI. The CDR3 region has the DNA TGTGCCAGCTCAGGGACAAACTCTGGAAACACCATATATTTT. It is translated as CASSGTNSGNTIYF.

CDR3 DNA: TGTGCCAGTAGTGAAGCGGGGGGCTCCTACAATGAGCAGTTCTTC. Its translation is CASSEAGGSYNEQFF. The chain has TRBV19 and TRBJ2-1; TRBD2 aligns across 9 bases. The CDR3 loop spans 15 amino acids. Trimming took 5 bases from V and 0 from J; bases not matched to a gene: 2. Germline assignment: CDR1 LNHDA and CDR2 SQIVND (reference sequence).

The V call is TRBV5-6, the J call TRBJ2-7; 9 nucleotides agree with TRBD1. CDR3 size: 15 residues. Trimming removed 1 base from V and 9 bases from J; junction bases left unmatched: 11. Germline CDR1 is SGHDT and CDR2 is YYEEEE. The CDR3 DNA is TGTGCCAGCAGCTTGACAGGGGGCGATCGGGTTAGGCAGTACTTC. Its protein is CASSLTGGDRVRQYF.

The chain combines TRBV25-1 with TRBJ2-1, with D unresolved. Trimming left V 6 bases short and J 5 bases short, with 5 bases between. CDR3 length equals 11 residues. Germline CDR1 reads MGHDK; CDR2 reads SYGVNS. The CDR3 DNA is TGTGCCAGCAGCCTAAACAATGAGCAGTTCTTC. This sequence encodes CASSLNNEQFF.

The rearrangement uses TRBV4-3 and TRBJ1-6; TRBD1 matches at 10 bases. V gave up 5 bases and J gave up 10 bases; unmatched junction bases: 11. This CDR3 contains 16 residues. The germline V gene encodes CDR1 LGHNA and CDR2 YSLEER. The CDR3 loop is CASSSRGTGEFSPLHF. In nucleotides, the CDR3 is TGCGCCAGCAGCAGTCGCGGGACAGGGGAATTCTCACCCCTCCACTTT.

This chain connects TRBV5-4 to TRBJ1-5; maybe TRBD1 (6 bases). This CDR3 contains 14 residues. Germline V gene lookup returns CDR1 SGHNT and CDR2 YYREEE (reference sequence). V was shortened by 4 bases and J by 3 bases, with 11 bases between the two germline ends. The CDR3 here is CASSQQGSNQPQHF. In DNA, the CDR3 is TGTGCCAGCAGCCAGCAGGGGTCCAATCAGCCCCAGCATTTT.

The gene calls are TRBV4-1 and TRBJ2-1; D is undetermined. The CDR3 runs to 14 residues. V was shortened by 10 bases and J by 0 bases, with 13 bases between the two germline ends. Germline assignment: CDR1 MGHRA and CDR2 YSYEKL. CDR3: CATSRVSSYNEQFF. The CDR3 nucleotides read TGCGCCACCTCCCGGGTCAGCTCCTACAATGAGCAGTTCTTC.

This clone was picked up one time. The chain couples TRBV3-1 (or the pseudogene TRBV3-2) to TRBJ2-7, with TRBD2 matching 9 bases. J was trimmed by 5 bases and V by 3 bases; bases with no gene match: 11. This CDR3 has 16 residues. Germline CDR1 LGHDT, CDR2 YNNKEL (reference sequence). This chain's CDR3 is CASSQPPGTSLHEQYF. CDR3 bases: TGTGCCAGCAGCCAGCCCCCCGGGACTAGCTTACACGAGCAGTACTTC.

The chain joins TRBV21-1 to TRBJ2-3; the table names TRBD1, a call not compared with the DNA. TRBV21-1 is assigned pseudogene status. There are 14 residues in the CDR3. CDR3 protein: CASSEHRVTDTQYF. The CDR3 DNA reads as TGTGCCAGCAGCGAACACAGGGTTACAGATACGCAGTATTTT.

This chain uses TRBV3-1 (or the pseudogene TRBV3-2) with TRBJ2-7; 8 bases are a match to TRBD2. Per the germline V gene, CDR1 is LGHDT and CDR2 is YNNKEL (reference sequence). The junction had 13 bases not matched to a gene; V was cut back by 0 bases and J by 3 bases. The CDR3 is 18 amino acids. CDR3 in DNA: TGTGCCAGCAGCCAAGACAGCGGGGGAGTACCAAACGACTACGAGCAGTACTTC. This gives the protein CASSQDSGGVPNDYEQYF.

The chain carries TRBV7-2 and TRBJ2-7; 8 positions match TRBD1. V lost 1 base to trimming and J lost 6 bases; unmatched junction nucleotides: 8. CDR1 is SGHTA and CDR2 is FQGNSA in the germline V gene. The CDR3 contains 15 residues. As DNA, the CDR3 is TGTGCCAGCAGCTTAGATGGACAGGGCCCTGGCGAGCAGTACTTC. Protein sequence: CASSLDGQGPGEQYF.

The V and J genes are TRBV28 and TRBJ1-1, with TRBD1 matching 9 bases. J was trimmed by 3 bases and V by 5 bases; bases with no gene match: 7. The CDR3 has 15 amino acids. The V gene's germline CDR1 is MDHEN and CDR2 SYDVKM. As DNA, the CDR3 is TGTGCCAGCAGTCTCACAGGGGGCGGGTACACTGAAGCTTTCTTT. It encodes CASSLTGGGYTEAFF.

The CDR3 DNA is TGCGCCAGCAGCTTGGCCATGGGGCAGGGGGCCAACGAGCAGTACTTC. Translated: CASSLAMGQGANEQYF. The chain combines TRBV5-1 with TRBJ2-7, with TRBD1 matching over 8 bases. The CDR3 is 16 residues long. Germline V gene data show CDR1 as SGHRS and CDR2 as YFSETQ. Losses at the gene ends were 0 bases for V and 5 bases for J; bases not matched to a gene: 10.

The chain is built from TRBV2 and TRBJ2-7; TRBD2 matches 9 bases. Germline trimming cut 6 bases from V and 5 bases from J; bases unmatched to any gene: 8. This CDR3 has 14 amino acids. CDR1 and CDR2 from the germline V gene are SNHLY and FYNNEI. CDR3 in amino acids: CASSLTAGGHEQYF. The DNA for the CDR3 is TGTGCCAGCAGCTTGACTGCGGGAGGGCACGAGCAGTACTTC.

The chain couples TRBV12-5 to TRBJ2-1; D may be TRBD1 (5 bases). The CDR3 is 16 amino acids. V was trimmed by 3 bases and J by 7 bases, leaving 19 bases between them. In germline, CDR1 is LGHNT, CDR2 FRNRAP. CDR3 nucleotides: TGTGCTAGTGGTTTAGCGCAGGGTTTCTCAATGAATGAGCAGTTCTTC. Translation gives CASGLAQGFSMNEQFF.